This is a list of T cell receptor beta chains from one sample in a study of Japanese encephalitis immunity and Zika vaccine responses. TCRdb independently ran MiXCR on the 5' RACE reads; one entry per CDR3 protein. The sample consists of a few hundred distinct CDR3 sequences, roughly 3.5% of them appearing once. The sample was antigen-activated CD4+ T cells from blood, cultured, taken during a Zika inactivated vaccine study. These receptors all come from an adult man who received an inactivated Zika virus vaccine. Both conserved end residues are part of each CDR3. Clone size, where shown, is once, few, many, or a class for clones that have expanded.

v_call,j_call,clone_size,cdr3_aa
TRBV24-1,TRBJ2-7,medium-sized,CATSDGSTYEQYF
TRBV4-3,TRBJ2-1,large,CASSQVGGEPYNEQFF
TRBV6-5,TRBJ2-1,hyperexpanded,CASSYFSGRVYNEQFF
TRBV4-3,TRBJ2-3,medium-sized,CASSEQGDTQYF
TRBV4-3,TRBJ2-1,large,CASSQDFYNEQFF
TRBV4-3,TRBJ1-2,medium-sized,CASSQEGPGGAQEGYTF
TRBV4-3,TRBJ2-1,medium-sized,CASSTVGGSSEQFF
TRBV4-3,TRBJ2-2,few,CASSQDSAGELFF
TRBV20-1,TRBJ1-1,few,CSARGASGAEAFF
TRBV5-1,TRBJ1-1,hyperexpanded,CASSLDGSNTEAFF
TRBV5-5,TRBJ1-1,large,CASSLEQVLSTEAFF
TRBV5-1,TRBJ1-1,large,CASSLDRVNTEAFF
TRBV10-3,TRBJ1-2,medium-sized,CAIRGDITFGYTF
TRBV12-3/TRBV12-4,TRBJ2-5,NA,CASSPRTSGRTGTQYF
TRBV4-3,TRBJ2-6,large,CASSQPSGGGANVLTF
TRBV10-3,TRBJ2-5,large,CAISDPKQETQYF
TRBV5-1,TRBJ2-5,large,CASGRTKQETQYF
TRBV7-2,TRBJ2-7,large,CASSLGTGGVYEQYF
TRBV4-3,TRBJ2-1,large,CASSHLRTGPDNEQFF
TRBV4-3,TRBJ2-2,NA,CASSQVGGTPGSCFF
TRBV7-2,TRBJ2-3,medium-sized,CASSLMGQGYTQYF
TRBV20-1,TRBJ2-3,large,CSARDGQGRFTDTQYF
TRBV4-3,TRBJ1-1,medium-sized,CASSQVSGWYDPMMNTEAFF
TRBV7-6,TRBJ2-6,hyperexpanded,CASSPRGSSSGANVLTF
TRBV4-3,TRBJ1-2,large,CASSQETGRGSHFGYTF
TRBV4-2,TRBJ2-7,large,CASSQVGSSYEQYF
TRBV12-3/TRBV12-4,TRBJ2-2,medium-sized,CASSLLESGELFF
TRBV4-3,TRBJ2-7,large,CASSQGGGEQYF
TRBV4-3,TRBJ2-1,large,CASSLRGGIEQFF
TRBV7-9,TRBJ2-5,medium-sized,CASSRGGGLETQYF
TRBV20-1,TRBJ1-2,hyperexpanded,CSARAGGSYGYTF
TRBV4-3,TRBJ2-2,large,CASSQEGGAHTGELFF
TRBV5-1,TRBJ2-3,large,CASSSHASGGITDTQYF
TRBV4-3,TRBJ1-4,large,CASSQDRGRTNEKLFF
TRBV4-3,TRBJ1-6,large,CASSHVTGNSPLHF
TRBV20-1,TRBJ2-1,medium-sized,CSTPLAGGLLGEQFF
TRBV7-2,TRBJ2-5,medium-sized,CASSLGTWEETQYF
TRBV5-1,TRBJ1-3,hyperexpanded,CASSLTGEGNTIYF
TRBV4-3,TRBJ1-1,medium-sized,CASSQDPGARNTEAFF
TRBV4-3,TRBJ1-1,large,CASSEYNGQVRAFF
TRBV1,TRBJ2-5,few,CTSSQELSRWLAVPRAQYF
TRBV4-2,TRBJ1-4,medium-sized,CASTYQGMSEKLFF
TRBV5-1,TRBJ2-2,large,CASSTGTRDTGELFF
TRBV4-3,TRBJ1-1,large,CASSQAGGAYEAFF
TRBV4-3,TRBJ1-1,medium-sized,CASTTQGNTEAFF
TRBV27,TRBJ1-2,medium-sized,CASSLRSLDRGYGYTF
TRBV20-1,TRBJ1-1,medium-sized,CSAQWTGGLAFF
TRBV4-3,TRBJ1-4,large,CASSQIWGTGEKLFF
TRBV5-4,TRBJ1-2,medium-sized,CASSQETYGYTF
TRBV20-1,TRBJ2-1,large,CSATSSYNEQFF